This TCR beta chain stems from a study of cytomegalovirus exposure and HLA in healthy donors. Worth noting for this clone: Its antigen is currently unknown.

PCR amplification relied on 60 Vbeta primers (plus 13 Jbeta primers). Authors' data handling: Among the unique TCR beta chains that a later analysis counted, around 82 million in all, about 12 million were shared. Only in-frame clones appear in the TCRdb table, and some are missing; sequencing was by immunoSEQ multiplex PCR. That table gives V, J and clone size, and the DNA gave D and trimming. Of about 160,000 clones in the sample, 75% were seen once. CDR1 MGHRA and CDR2 YSYEKL come from the germline V gene. This CDR3 has 16 amino acids. V trimming: 1 base; J trimming: 8 bases; junction bases outside the gene matches: 7. Study-level findings and limits: By HLA locus, TCR association rates varied in a later analysis, with DRB1 showing the most and HLA-C the fewest.

This sequence was found in a woman in her forties or fifties in good health and CMV-seropositive. Specimen: PBMCs. The chain carries TRBV4-1 and TRBJ1-6, with 8 bases aligning to TRBD1. The CDR3 DNA sequence: TGCGCCAGCAGCCAAGGTCGGGACAGGCTTTATTCACCCCTCCACTTT. It specifies CASSQGRDRLYSPLHF.